The 23 T cell receptor beta chains below were found in one sample sequenced in a study of T cell responses to AZD1222 COVID-19 vaccine. The method was immunoSEQ multiplex PCR; TCRdb's version includes in-frame clones alone and lacks a portion of them. The sample has about 120,000 clones; about 85% are singletons. The sequencing here drew on peripheral blood, taken on day 0 of AZD1222 vaccination. The receptors shown here come from an adult in good health.

Regarding this clone: A read error may produce the germline difference seen at one junction end. The rearrangement links TRBV15 to TRBJ1-5, with D hard to call. CDR3 length: 12 amino acids. CDR1 and CDR2 from the germline V gene are LNHNV and YYDKDF (reference sequence). In nucleotides, the CDR3 is TGTGCCACCAGAAGAGAAGGCCAGCCCCAGCATTTT. Amino acids: CATRREGQPQHF.

This clone showed up just once. The chain uses TRBV29-1 and TRBJ2-7; 10 bases are shared with TRBD1. The germline V gene encodes CDR1 SQVTM and CDR2 ANQGSEA. This CDR3 has 14 residues. Trimming removed 6 bases from V and 4 bases from J; junction bases left unmatched: 9. In DNA form, the CDR3 reads TGCAGCGTCCACTTCCGGGACAGGGGTTACGAGCAGTACTTC. Translating it yields CSVHFRDRGYEQYF.

This chain links TRBV11-3 with TRBJ2-1, with D unresolved. V lost 9 bases to trimming and J lost 6 bases, with 9 bases between them. Germline V lookup: CDR1 SGHNT, CDR2 YENEEA. The CDR3 consists of 11 residues. The CDR3 region is CARYGANEQFF. The CDR3 DNA reads as TGTGCCAGGTATGGAGCCAATGAGCAGTTCTTC. The full variable domain, with the rest looked up from reference TRBV11-3 and TRBJ2-1, is EAGVVQSPRYKIIEKKQPVAFWCNPISGHNTLYWYLQNLGQGPELLIRYENEEAVDDSQLPKDRFSAERLKGVDSTLKIQPAELGDSAVYLCARYGANEQFFGPGTRLTVL.

V and J are TRBV29-1 and TRBJ2-7, with a possible D match to TRBD2 (5 bases). The CDR3 covers 12 residues. Germline V gene data show CDR1 as SQVTM and CDR2 as ANQGSEA. The V gene lost 5 bases and the J gene lost 4 bases, with 12 bases spanning the gap. CDR3 coding DNA: TGCAGCGTTCTAGAGGGTTTTTACGAGCAGTACTTC. Amino acids: CSVLEGFYEQYF.

The chain links TRBV2 to TRBJ2-5; 7 nucleotides line up with TRBD2. Germline assignment: CDR1 SNHLY and CDR2 FYNNEI. The V and J ends lost 4 bases and 5 bases, in that order; junction bases with no gene match: 13. This CDR3 is built from 16 residues. In DNA form, the CDR3 reads TGTGCCAGCAGTGGGTCCGGTCGGGACTATAAGGAGACCCAGTACTTC. This gives the protein CASSGSGRDYKETQYF.

The chain couples TRBV10-3 to TRBJ1-2, with D unresolved. V shed 2 bases and J shed 7 bases, with 17 bases lying between them. The germline V gene has CDR1 ENHRY and CDR2 SYGVKD. This CDR3 has 15 residues. The CDR3 is CAISESGVRFSGYTF. The CDR3 nucleotides read TGTGCCATCAGTGAGAGCGGGGTCCGCTTCTCTGGCTACACCTTC.

This clone was found a few times. The chain couples TRBV19 to TRBJ2-6; D assignment may be TRBD1 or TRBD2 (5 bases each). CDR1 is LNHDA, CDR2 SQIVND, per germline (reference sequence). The CDR3 has 18 residues. With 1 base removed from V and 2 bases from J, the gap between germline ends came to 15 bases. DNA for the CDR3: TGTGCCAGTAGTATAGTCGCAGGGACCATCCCTGGGGCCAACGTCCTGACTTTC. Protein product: CASSIVAGTIPGANVLTF.

This clone appeared once. The chain carries TRBV4-2 and TRBJ2-7; a weak D match, TRBD2 (6 bases). Germline V gene sequence: CDR1 LGHNA, CDR2 YNFKEQ. The V end lost 4 bases, the J end lost 2 bases, and 15 bases lay between the germline ends. The CDR3 covers 15 residues. Written as DNA, the CDR3 is TGTGCCAGCAGCCCTTCTGCGGGGTTTACCTACGAGCAGTACTTC. Translation: CASSPSAGFTYEQYF.

CDR3 in amino acids: CASSSPPYEQYF. The CDR3 nucleotides are TGTGCCAGCAGCTCCCCTCCCTACGAGCAGTACTTC. The chain couples TRBV7-2 to TRBJ2-7; D call uncertain. The V gene lost 4 bases and the J gene lost 2 bases, with 6 bases spanning the gap. Per germline, CDR1 SGHTA and CDR2 FQGNSA. This CDR3 has 12 amino acids.

This clone was seen repeatedly, ten times or more. V usage is TRBV19 and J usage is TRBJ2-7; 7 nucleotides agree with TRBD2. This CDR3 spans 12 amino acids. V was clipped by 3 bases and J by 7 bases; unmatched bases: 3. CDR1 is LNHDA, CDR2 SQIVND, per germline (reference sequence). CDR3 DNA: TGTGCCAGTAGTATCCCCGGGGGGGAGCAGTACTTC. Translated: CASSIPGGEQYF.

The genes are TRBV3-1 (or the pseudogene TRBV3-2) and TRBJ1-6; D ambiguous. CDR1 is LGHDT and CDR2 is YNNKEL in the germline V gene (reference sequence). The ends were cut back, 2 bases at V and 9 bases at J, with 5 bases in the middle. CDR3 length equals 12 residues. The CDR3 DNA reads as TGTGCCAGCAGCCAACCCCCTTCACCCCTCCACTTT. It is translated as CASSQPPSPLHF.

This chain connects TRBV29-1 to TRBJ1-1; D uncertain. From germline, CDR1 is SQVTM and CDR2 ANQGSEA. The CDR3 has 12 amino acids. V lost 2 bases and J lost 11, with 15 bases in between. The CDR3 bases are TGCAGCGTTGAACTGGTAGGGATCTCGGCTTTCTTT. It is translated as CSVELVGISAFF.

The V and J genes are TRBV7-8 and TRBJ1-1; the match to TRBD1 covers 8 bases. Losses at the gene ends were 4 bases for V and 1 base for J; bases not matched to a gene: 11. CDR1 is SGHVS, CDR2 FQNEAQ, per germline. The CDR3 contains 17 residues. The CDR3 protein is CASSWPSGGDRNTEAFF. The CDR3 DNA follows: TGTGCCAGCAGCTGGCCCTCAGGGGGCGATAGGAACACTGAAGCTTTCTTT.

V and J are TRBV5-6 and TRBJ2-1, with 7 bases that match TRBD2. The germline gives CDR1 SGHDT, CDR2 YYEEEE. CDR3 size: 15 residues. Unmatched junction bases numbered 9, after V lost 4 bases and J lost 5 bases. CDR3 coding DNA: TGTGCCAGCAGCCCCGGGACTACCCGACACAATGAGCAGTTCTTC. Amino acids: CASSPGTTRHNEQFF.

J is TRBJ2-3 and V is TRBV6-4, with TRBD2 identical over 8 bases. CDR1 is MRHNA and CDR2 is SNTAGT in the germline V gene. The CDR3 extends over 15 amino acids. The J segment lost 2 bases and the V segment lost 0 bases, leaving 1 base of the junction unmatched. CDR3 loop: CASSDSSGATDTQYF. CDR3 nucleotide sequence: TGTGCCAGCAGTGACTCTAGCGGGGCCACAGATACGCAGTATTTT.

The chain is built from TRBV5-5 and TRBJ1-3; D call uncertain. CDR1 is SGHKS and CDR2 is YYEKEE in the germline V gene (reference sequence). The CDR3 length is 12 residues. Trimming took off 3 bases at V and 4 bases at J, with 5 bases between the two ends. CDR3 sequence: CASSYIGNTIYF. The CDR3 nucleotides are TGTGCCAGCAGCTACATCGGAAACACCATATATTTT.

This chain connects TRBV7-8 to TRBJ1-5; 9 bases match TRBD1. The CDR3 consists of 15 residues. V lost 5 bases, J lost 7 bases, and 9 bases stayed unmatched. Looked up from germline, CDR1 is SGHVS and CDR2 is FQNEAQ. DNA for the CDR3: TGTGCCAGCAGCCCGCAATCGACAGGGGGACAGCCCCAGCATTTT. Amino acids: CASSPQSTGGQPQHF.

The gene calls are TRBV24-1 and TRBJ2-3; a possible D gene is TRBD1 (6 bases). Trimming removed 7 bases at V and 0 bases at J, with 16 bases between. Germline V gene data show CDR1 as KGHDR and CDR2 as SFDVKD. The CDR3 sequence is 16 residues long. DNA of the CDR3: TGTGCCACCAGCCACCCTCGACAGGCTAGCACAGATACGCAGTATTTT. This encodes CATSHPRQASTDTQYF.

Only one count was recorded for this clone. The chain combines TRBV6-5 with TRBJ1-5, with D unclear. V was shortened by 2 bases and J by 4 bases, with 6 bases between the two germline ends. This CDR3 has 13 amino acids. Germline CDR1 MNHEY, CDR2 SVGAGI. The CDR3 DNA follows: TGTGCCAGCAGTTACCGGGCGAATCAGCCCCAGCATTTT. Amino acids: CASSYRANQPQHF.

This rearrangement joins TRBV11-2 to TRBJ2-3; D is uncertain. Trimming cost V 5 bases and J 8 bases, with 14 bases left between them. The CDR3 totals 13 residues. CDR1 is SGHAT, CDR2 FQNNGV, per germline. The CDR3 loop reads CASSLTRQGTQYF. In DNA form, the CDR3 reads TGTGCCAGCAGCCTCACCCGACAAGGTACGCAGTATTTT.

The J gene is TRBJ2-7, the V gene TRBV15; no definite D call. From germline, CDR1 is LNHNV and CDR2 YYDKDF (reference sequence). Trimming cost V 1 base and J 5 bases, with 9 bases left between them. CDR3 length: 13 amino acids. The CDR3 reads CATSRVAENEQYF. Here the CDR3 DNA reads TGTGCCACCAGCAGAGTAGCTGAAAACGAGCAGTACTTC. The full variable domain, its missing parts supplied by reference TRBV15 and TRBJ2-7, is DAMVIQNPRYQVTQFGKPVTLSCSQTLNHNVMYWYQQKSSQAPKLLFHYYDKDFNNEADTPDNFQSRRPNTSFCFLDIRSPGLGDTAMYLCATSRVAENEQYFGPGTRLTVT.

The sample holds a few counts of this clone. CDR3 nucleotides: TGTGCCAGCAGTGGACCCGGTTGGGGGCATGAAAAACTGTTTTTT. This translates into CASSGPGWGHEKLFF. This chain uses TRBV28 with TRBJ1-4, with a weak D call TRBD1 (6 bases). Germline V gene lookup returns CDR1 MDHEN and CDR2 SYDVKM. This CDR3 is built from 15 residues. V lost 5 bases, J lost 6 bases, and 16 bases lay in between.

V usage is TRBV28 and J usage is TRBJ1-1; D gene uncertain. V lost 2 bases and J lost 0, with 13 bases in between. CDR1 and CDR2 from the germline V gene are MDHEN and SYDVKM. The CDR3 is 16 residues long. The CDR3 region has the DNA TGTGCCAGCAGTTTAAACCCAACAGAACTGAACACTGAAGCTTTCTTT. It translates to CASSLNPTELNTEAFF.